This T cell receptor (beta chain) came from a study of patients and donors after allogeneic stem cell transplantation. MiXCR, run by TCRdb on the RT-PCR reads, gives a single entry per CDR3 protein. The sample consists of under 30,000 distinct CDR3 sequences, approximately 8.8% of them appearing once. This CDR3 region has 13 residues. The ends were cut back, 4 bases at V and 1 base at J, with 7 bases in the middle. Looked up from germline, CDR1 is MDHEN and CDR2 is SYDVKM. The sequence was collected from a human donor who was either an allogeneic HSCT recipient or a stem cell or donor lymphocyte infusion donor (not recorded which). It is not recorded whose cells these are; they may come from a transplant donor. The chain links TRBV28 to TRBJ1-1; D possibly corresponds to TRBD1 (6 bases). Sequenced: blood, either unsorted or a sorted T cell fraction (not recorded which). The CDR3 sequence is CASSSTGNTEAFF. As DNA, the CDR3 is TGTGCCAGCAGTTCGACAGGGAACACTGAAGCTTTCTTT.